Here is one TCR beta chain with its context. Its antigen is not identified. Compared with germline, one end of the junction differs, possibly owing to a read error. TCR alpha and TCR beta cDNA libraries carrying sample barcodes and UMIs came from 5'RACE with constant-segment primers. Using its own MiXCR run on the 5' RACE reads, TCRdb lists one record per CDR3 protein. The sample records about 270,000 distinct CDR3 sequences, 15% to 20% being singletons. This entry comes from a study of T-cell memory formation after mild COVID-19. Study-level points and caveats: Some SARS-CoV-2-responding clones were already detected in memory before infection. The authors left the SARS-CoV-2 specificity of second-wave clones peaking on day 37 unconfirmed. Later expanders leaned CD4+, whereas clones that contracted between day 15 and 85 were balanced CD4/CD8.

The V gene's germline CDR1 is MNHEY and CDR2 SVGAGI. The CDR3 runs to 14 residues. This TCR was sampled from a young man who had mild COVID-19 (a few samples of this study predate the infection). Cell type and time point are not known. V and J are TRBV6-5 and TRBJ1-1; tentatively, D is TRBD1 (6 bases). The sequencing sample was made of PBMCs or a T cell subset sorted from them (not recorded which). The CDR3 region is CASSFDPGHPLGVF. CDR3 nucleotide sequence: TGTGCCAGCAGTTTTGACCCGGGACACCCTCTAGGGGTCTTT.